The 27 T cell receptor beta chains below all came from one sample that was sequenced in a study of PD-1 blockade in classical Hodgkin lymphoma. Assay used: immunoSEQ multiplex PCR; TCRdb lists only in-frame clones, some missing. The sample yields tens of thousands of clones, roughly 90% seen once. Brentuximab vedotin exposure varied, and every patient relapsed after autologous stem cell transplantation. Sequenced material: peripheral blood mononuclear cells (PBMCs), taken at baseline. These receptor sequences come from a human donor with classical Hodgkin lymphoma.

This clone appeared a single time. V gene TRBV4-2 combines with J gene TRBJ2-2, with D possibly matching TRBD1 (5 bases). Germline V gives CDR1 LGHNA, CDR2 YNFKEQ. CDR3 length: 15 amino acids. The V end lost 0 bases, the J end lost 4 bases, and 9 bases lay between the germline ends. In DNA, the CDR3 is TGTGCCAGCAGCCAAGATCGACAGCCCACCGGGGAGCTGTTTTTT. It yields the protein CASSQDRQPTGELFF.

The V gene is TRBV27, the J gene TRBJ1-1; D is unclear. The CDR3 is 14 residues long. Trimming removed 6 bases at V and 0 bases at J, with 11 bases between. CDR1 is MNHEY and CDR2 is SMNVEV in the germline V gene (reference sequence). The CDR3, as DNA: TGTGCCAGCAGACCGGGCGTCTTGAACACTGAAGCTTTCTTT. Residues: CASRPGVLNTEAFF.

V usage is TRBV2 and J usage is TRBJ2-5; D unclear. Germline values: CDR1 SNHLY, CDR2 FYNNEI. V lost 3 bases and J 6 bases, leaving 5 bases between the germline ends. CDR3 length: 11 amino acids. The CDR3 nucleotides read TGTGCCAGCAGTGAGGGGAAGACCCAGTACTTC. The encoded protein is CASSEGKTQYF.

J is TRBJ2-7 and V is TRBV5-1; 12 bases match TRBD2. This CDR3 has 17 amino acids. CDR1 and CDR2 from the germline V gene are SGHRS and YFSETQ. Unmatched junction bases numbered 8, after V lost 0 bases and J lost 4 bases. DNA for the CDR3: TGCGCCAGCAGCTTGGGCCTAGCGGGAGGGCCTTATTACGAGCAGTACTTC. Translation: CASSLGLAGGPYYEQYF.

The chain carries TRBV25-1 and TRBJ2-7, with a possible D match to TRBD1 (6 bases). The V gene's germline CDR1 is MGHDK and CDR2 SYGVNS. CDR3 length equals 12 residues. Trimming took 8 bases from V and 2 from J, leaving 10 bases between them. The CDR3 here is CASGRDTYEQYF. CDR3 bases: TGTGCCAGCGGCCGGGACACCTACGAGCAGTACTTC.

This clone was seen a single time. This chain uses TRBV6-1 with TRBJ1-2, with 7 positions matching TRBD1. Trimming took 5 bases from V and 4 from J; bases not matched to a gene: 4. The CDR3 spans 13 residues. Germline CDR1 reads MNHNS; CDR2 reads SASEGT. CDR3 loop: CASSTGTAYGYTF. Written as DNA, the CDR3 is TGTGCCAGCAGTACCGGGACAGCCTATGGCTACACCTTC.

The chain carries TRBV28 and TRBJ1-1; tentative D call: TRBD1 (5 bases). The CDR3 is 11 residues long. Trimming stripped 8 bases from V and 10 bases from J, with 14 bases between. Germline loops: CDR1 MDHEN, CDR2 SYDVKM. This CDR3 is CASGRGMSAFF. CDR3 coding DNA: TGTGCCAGCGGCCGGGGGATGTCAGCTTTCTTT.

The V call is TRBV12-5, the J call TRBJ2-1; D gene uncertain. V lost 3 bases, J lost 4 bases, and 34 bases lay in between. The CDR3 runs 22 residues. The germline gives CDR1 LGHNT, CDR2 FRNRAP. CDR3 in amino acids: CASGFRPLGLAGLARVYNEQFF. CDR3 in DNA: TGTGCTAGTGGTTTCCGCCCATTAGGGTTAGCCGGGTTAGCCCGCGTTTACAATGAGCAGTTCTTC.

This sequence joins TRBV7-9 and TRBJ1-1, with D hard to call. Trimming pared 2 bases from V and 5 bases from J, leaving 15 bases between. The germline V gene has CDR1 SEHNR and CDR2 FQNEAQ (reference sequence). The CDR3 covers 15 residues. CDR3 loop: CASSLRAEPGTEAFF. DNA for the CDR3: TGTGCCAGCAGCTTAAGGGCAGAGCCGGGGACTGAAGCTTTCTTT. The full variable domain, in which reference TRBV7-9 and TRBJ1-1 provide the parts outside the CDR3, is DTGVSQNPRHKITKRGQNVTFRCDPISEHNRLYWYRQTLGQGPEFLTYFQNEAQLEKSRLLSDRFSAERPKGSFSTLEIQRTEQGDSAMYLCASSLRAEPGTEAFFGQGTRLTVV.

The chain combines TRBV11-1 with TRBJ2-7; D is unresolved. Trimming stripped 5 bases from V and 3 bases from J, with 5 bases between. CDR1 SGHAT and CDR2 FQDESV come from the germline V gene (reference sequence). The CDR3 is 11 amino acids. The chain's CDR3 is CASSLYYEQYF. The DNA for the CDR3 is TGTGCCAGCAGCCTATACTACGAGCAGTACTTC.

As DNA, the CDR3 is TGTGCCATCAGTGAAGGGGCCACGAGATCCTACGAGCAGTACTTC. This translates into CAISEGATRSYEQYF. The chain recombines TRBV10-3 with TRBJ2-7, with D possibly being TRBD1 (5 bases). V was trimmed by 3 bases and J by 1 base, leaving 13 bases between them. CDR3 length: 15 residues. Germline CDR1 is ENHRY and CDR2 is SYGVKD.

The V call is TRBV28, the J call TRBJ1-2; no reliable D call. Germline CDR1 reads MDHEN; CDR2 reads SYDVKM. The CDR3 totals 12 residues. Trimming shortened V by 3 bases and J by 7 bases, and 9 bases separated the two germline ends. In nucleotides, the CDR3 is TGTGCCAGCAGTTTGTCTAAGACTGGCTACACCTTC. Amino acid sequence: CASSLSKTGYTF.

V usage is TRBV10-1 and J usage is TRBJ2-5; D is unclear. V dropped 0 bases and J dropped 1 base, with 12 bases sitting between them. The CDR3 length is 16 residues. Germline V CDR1 and CDR2: WNHNN, SYGVQD (reference sequence). CDR3 loop: CASSESLEIPQETQYF. In DNA form, the CDR3 reads TGCGCCAGCAGTGAGTCGCTAGAGATCCCCCAAGAGACCCAGTACTTC.

V gene TRBV27 combines with J gene TRBJ2-2; 11 nucleotides line up with TRBD2. Trimming took 5 bases from V and 4 from J; bases not matched to a gene: 12. The CDR3 has 18 amino acids. Germline assignment: CDR1 MNHEY and CDR2 SMNVEV (reference sequence). CDR3 sequence reads: CASSPRLAGIFITGELFF. In nucleotides, the CDR3 is TGTGCCAGCAGTCCCCGACTAGCGGGAATCTTCATCACCGGGGAGCTGTTTTTT.

The CDR3 spells CASTGSNYEQYF. The CDR3 nucleotides read TGTGCCAGCACGGGATCGAACTACGAGCAGTACTTC. The chain recombines TRBV25-1 with TRBJ2-7, with D tentatively TRBD2 (5 bases). This CDR3 spans 12 amino acids. V was pared by 7 bases and J by 3 bases, with 10 bases between. The germline V gene has CDR1 MGHDK and CDR2 SYGVNS.

The rearrangement uses TRBV11-2 and TRBJ2-3; D remains ambiguous. Trimming stripped 4 bases from V and 7 bases from J, with 18 bases between. Looked up from germline, CDR1 is SGHAT and CDR2 is FQNNGV. CDR3 length: 15 amino acids. The CDR3 DNA sequence: TGTGCCAGCAGCTCGAGTTCCGGGCTTGGTTATACGCAGTATTTT. Encoded protein: CASSSSSGLGYTQYF.

J is TRBJ2-7 and V is TRBV7-9; TRBD1 agrees at 7 bases. Losses at the gene ends were 1 base for V and 1 base for J; bases not matched to a gene: 4. The germline V gene has CDR1 SEHNR and CDR2 FQNEAQ (reference sequence). This CDR3 region has 15 residues. The DNA of the CDR3 is TGTGCCAGCAGCTTAGTCCCGGGACAGTCCTACGAGCAGTACTTC. Translation gives CASSLVPGQSYEQYF.

This clone was seen just once. CDR3 in amino acids: CASSHPTALAGGTRGYEQYF. CDR3 in DNA: TGTGCCAGCAGCCACCCCACGGCTCTAGCGGGGGGCACGCGGGGCTACGAGCAGTACTTC. V gene TRBV4-2 combines with J gene TRBJ2-7, with 11 bases aligning to TRBD2. CDR3 length: 20 amino acids. V was clipped by 3 bases and J by 3 bases; unmatched bases: 19. Germline CDR1 LGHNA, CDR2 YNFKEQ.

This chain connects TRBV5-1 to TRBJ2-5; D is perhaps TRBD1 or TRBD2 (5 bases each). Germline V gene data show CDR1 as SGHRS and CDR2 as YFSETQ. V was clipped by 4 bases and J by 5 bases, with 27 bases between them. CDR3 length: 18 residues. CDR3: CASSPRTQGAVGIETQYF. As DNA, the CDR3 is TGCGCCAGCAGCCCGAGGACCCAGGGTGCAGTCGGGATCGAGACCCAGTACTTC.

This chain connects TRBV6-1 to TRBJ1-1; D is perhaps TRBD1 (6 bases). V gave up 2 bases and J gave up 5 bases, with 15 bases separating them. Germline assignment: CDR1 MNHNS and CDR2 SASEGT. The CDR3 spans 15 residues. Here the CDR3 reads CASSEISGGRTEAFF. The CDR3 DNA reads as TGTGCCAGCAGTGAAATTTCGGGGGGCCGAACTGAAGCTTTCTTT.

V usage is TRBV5-1 and J usage is TRBJ2-7, with 11 nucleotides matching TRBD2. Trimming at V came to 4 bases and at J to 3 bases, leaving 3 bases not matched to a gene. The CDR3 totals 14 residues. The V gene's germline CDR1 is SGHRS and CDR2 YFSETQ. In DNA, the CDR3 is TGCGCCAGCAGCGGAGGGACTAGCGGCTACGAGCAGTACTTC. Protein sequence: CASSGGTSGYEQYF.

This clone appeared a single time. The chain uses TRBV4-1 and TRBJ2-5, with D perhaps matching TRBD1 or TRBD2 (7 bases each). The V end lost 4 bases, the J end lost 0 bases, and 18 bases lay between the germline ends. This CDR3 region has 17 residues. Per germline, CDR1 MGHRA and CDR2 YSYEKL. The CDR3 DNA follows: TGCGCCAGCAGCCGAAGGTGGGGGGGACAGTACCAAGAGACCCAGTACTTC. Encoded protein: CASSRRWGGQYQETQYF.

The chain carries TRBV27 and TRBJ2-2, with D unresolved. Germline V gene data show CDR1 as MNHEY and CDR2 as SMNVEV (reference sequence). Trimming pared 3 bases from V and 3 bases from J, leaving 11 bases between. This CDR3 region has 15 residues. DNA of the CDR3: TGTGCCAGCAGTTTCGTCGGCCCCTACACCGGGGAGCTGTTTTTT. This sequence encodes CASSFVGPYTGELFF.

The V call is TRBV27, the J call TRBJ2-1, with 7 bases fitting TRBD1. The CDR3 is made up of 16 amino acids. Germline assignment: CDR1 MNHEY and CDR2 SMNVEV (reference sequence). V lost 6 bases to trimming and J lost 8 bases; unmatched junction nucleotides: 16. CDR3 protein: CASSSIWDSRWDEQFF. The DNA for the CDR3 is TGTGCCAGCAGCTCCATATGGGACAGCCGGTGGGATGAGCAGTTCTTC.

This clone is a singleton in its sample. The rearrangement links TRBV28 to TRBJ2-1, with TRBD2 matching 9 bases. The length of the CDR3 is 15 residues. J gave up 7 bases and V 3 bases, and 7 bases lay outside the gene matches. CDR1 and CDR2 from the germline V gene are MDHEN and SYDVKM. The chain's CDR3 is CASSLVPSGTNEQFF. The CDR3 region has the DNA TGTGCCAGCAGTTTGGTCCCTAGCGGGACGAATGAGCAGTTCTTC.

In its sample, this clone was seen a few times. This chain connects TRBV19 to TRBJ1-6, with a tentative D call TRBD1 (6 bases). The germline CDR1 and CDR2 sequences are LNHDA and SQIVND (reference sequence). V lost 4 bases and J 7 bases, leaving 11 bases between the germline ends. This CDR3 is built from 14 residues. This chain's CDR3 is CASSTSDRNSPLHF. CDR3 DNA: TGTGCCAGTAGTACCTCGGACAGAAATTCACCCCTCCACTTT.

The V and J genes are TRBV28 and TRBJ2-1; TRBD1 matches 8 bases. This CDR3 contains 14 residues. Germline V gene sequence: CDR1 MDHEN, CDR2 SYDVKM. V lost 3 bases, J lost 5 bases, and 3 bases stayed unmatched. CDR3 DNA: TGTGCCAGCAGTTTCTTGACAGGGGACAATGAGCAGTTCTTC. It is translated as CASSFLTGDNEQFF.